The sequence of this T cell receptor beta chain was determined in a study of cytomegalovirus exposure and HLA in healthy donors. Study overall: Earlier work reported 110 million or so unique TCR beta sequences from about 200 million T cells. The Caucasian-associated ancestry cluster held over 65% of over 350 genotyped donors. Overall study results and limits: Earlier findings revealed that most TCR beta V segments proved productive either about 90% or about 30% of the time.

Losses at the gene ends were 0 bases for V and 4 bases for J; bases not matched to a gene: 4. Germline V CDR1 and CDR2: SGHNT, YYREEE (reference sequence). The CDR3 extends over 16 amino acids. 13 Jbeta primers and 60 Vbeta primers were used for the PCR. The repertoire was sequenced with immunoSEQ multiplex PCR; TCRdb's copy has only in-frame clones and lacks some. The sample lists more than 130,000 clones, more than 70% occurring once. A note on this clone: Its antigen remains unidentified.

The chain has TRBV5-4 and TRBJ2-3; 11 bases match TRBD2. The receptor was derived from a woman in her forties or fifties in good health and CMV-seronegative. Sequencing input: PBMCs. The CDR3 DNA is TGTGCCAGCAGCTTGGTAGCGGGGGGGCACTCAGATACGCAGTATTTT. It is translated as CASSLVAGGHSDTQYF.